This TCR beta chain was sequenced in a study of cytotoxic CD8 clonotypes in ibrutinib-treated CLL. Looking at the study overall: Complete response was seen in 2 patients and partial in roughly 25; approximately 12 progressed and roughly 14 stayed remitted after a median around 68 months. Following treatment for a median roughly twelve months, range 6 to 36, response samples were then taken. Notes on the study in general: Sustained-remission and progressing patients had different sampling times.

V gave up 7 bases and J gave up 3 bases; unmatched junction bases: 24. There are 18 residues in the CDR3. Germline V gene lookup returns CDR1 SQVTM and CDR2 ANQGSEA. Investigators sought sequencing depths of between 1 in 200,000 and 1 in 1 million T cells. Libraries were prepared by immunoSEQ multiplex PCR; TCRdb keeps only in-frame clonotypes and omits some of them. The table shows 90,000 to 100,000 clones, with around 73% occurring only once. Details on this clone: Its antigen remains unknown.

The specimen comprised PBMCs, sampled after 12 months of ibrutinib treatment. J is TRBJ2-7 and V is TRBV29-1, with TRBD1 identical over 7 bases. The TCR comes from a human donor with chronic lymphocytic leukemia. CDR3 protein: CSALSRESGQDSRYEQYF. The CDR3 coding sequence is TGCAGCGCCTTATCTAGAGAATCCGGACAGGACAGCCGCTACGAGCAGTACTTC.